This T cell receptor (beta chain) was identified during a study of blood T cell repertoires in COVID-19. Study-wide context: Specimens from acute and convalescent COVID-19 originated in the United States, Italy and Spain. In each case, the material was cDNA or gDNA derived from T cells, B-cell-depleted T cells, or PBMCs.

Germline values: CDR1 MNHEY, CDR2 SVGAGI. Deletions cut 0 bases from V and 1 base from J, with 7 bases between. The CDR3 runs 14 residues. Per the authors' pipeline: Estimated nucleated cell counts came from reference gene primer amplification. Sequencing was performed with immunoSEQ multiplex PCR; in TCRdb, only in-frame clones are kept and a portion is missing. V, J and clone size were drawn from that table, and D and trimming were deduced from the DNA. The repertoire includes about 280,000 clones, approximately 90% of them detected once, and 2.2% sits in the top ten. This sequence originates from a woman aged 45-59 years who had recovered from COVID-19. What was sequenced was peripheral blood. The rearrangement links TRBV6-5 to TRBJ2-7, with D perhaps matching TRBD1 (5 bases). CDR3 DNA: TGTGCCAGCAGTTACTCAGGGGAATCCTACGAGCAGTACTTC. Translating it yields CASSYSGESYEQYF.